Following are 9 T cell receptor beta chains from one sample sequenced in a study of shared clonotypes between healthy human individuals. Assay used: immunoSEQ multiplex PCR; TCRdb lists only in-frame clones, some missing. This repertoire shows approximately 440,000 clones, 70% to 80% found once; its top ten account for around 12%. Sequencing was performed on PBMCs. The receptors originated from a woman aged 40-49 years in good health. Some clones in this sample may be carry-over from other donors' samples.

The rearrangement joins TRBV2 to TRBJ1-2, with D perhaps matching TRBD1 (6 bases). The V end lost 1 base, the J end lost 8 bases, and 14 bases lay between the germline ends. The germline V gene encodes CDR1 SNHLY and CDR2 FYNNEI. This CDR3 is built from 14 residues. This CDR3 reads CASSEVRDNLGYTF. CDR3 sequence (DNA): TGTGCCAGCAGTGAAGTTAGGGACAACTTAGGCTACACCTTC.

The chain is built from TRBV19 and TRBJ1-2, with 8 bases identical to TRBD1. The CDR3 covers 17 residues. Trimming at V came to 0 bases and at J to 8 bases, leaving 14 bases not matched to a gene. Per germline, CDR1 LNHDA and CDR2 SQIVND (reference sequence). Written as DNA, the CDR3 is TGTGCCAGTAGTATAGATCTCCGCCGGGACAGGTCGTCGGGCTACACCTTC. Its translation is CASSIDLRRDRSSGYTF.

This chain uses TRBV10-3 with TRBJ2-1; TRBD2 aligns across 8 bases. The V gene's germline CDR1 is ENHRY and CDR2 SYGVKD. Germline trimming cut 3 bases from V and 9 bases from J; bases unmatched to any gene: 16. The CDR3 is made up of 17 amino acids. The DNA for the CDR3 is TGTGCCATCAGTGAAGGAGAGCGGGAGCTAAGCTTAGGTGAGCAGTTCTTC. Translating gives CAISEGERELSLGEQFF.

As for this clone: Without the conserved terminal phenylalanine or tryptophan, this CDR3 likely stems from a read error. Because the CDR3's place on the DNA is in doubt, the DNA is left out and the CDR3 is given as listed by TCRdb. This chain uses TRBV7-9 with TRBJ2-4; TRBD2, the table's D call, was not compared with the DNA. CDR1 and CDR2 from the germline V gene are SEHNR and FQNEAQ (reference sequence). A total of 12 residues make up the CDR3, ends included. CDR3 protein: CASDSGSPPTVL.

The sample holds a few counts of this clone. This is likely an artifact of a read error, given a far larger clone one base away. The same CDR3 arises from other DNA sequences in this sample as well. The chain combines TRBV15 with TRBJ2-3; the D gene is possibly TRBD2 (6 bases). CDR3 size: 16 residues. V was trimmed by 3 bases and J by 2 bases, leaving 15 bases between them. The germline V gene has CDR1 LNHNV and CDR2 YYDKDF (reference sequence). DNA for the CDR3: TGTGCCACCAGCAGTTTAGCGGAGGCTCCCACAGATACGCAGTATTTT. Translated: CATSSLAEAPTDTQYF.

This clone is a singleton in its sample. The chain links TRBV27 to TRBJ2-5; D may be TRBD1 (5 bases). The V gene's germline CDR1 is MNHEY and CDR2 SMNVEV (reference sequence). The CDR3 has 15 amino acids. V was clipped by 2 bases and J by 1 base, with 11 bases between them. In DNA, the CDR3 is TGTGCCAGCAGTTTAGGGGCCTTACCCCAAGAGACCCAGTACTTC. Its translation: CASSLGALPQETQYF.

This clone was counted a few times. The chain employs TRBV27 and TRBJ2-3; 7 positions agree with TRBD1. CDR1 is MNHEY and CDR2 is SMNVEV in the germline V gene (reference sequence). The CDR3 spans 16 residues. Trimming removed 5 bases from V and 2 bases from J; junction bases left unmatched: 10. As DNA, the CDR3 is TGTGCCAGCAGTGCCTTCTCAGGGGGTGTCACAGATACGCAGTATTTT. Its protein product is CASSAFSGGVTDTQYF.

This clone was recorded once. CDR3 region: CASSLPGLAGGSSYNEQFF. CDR3 DNA: TGCGCCAGCAGCTTGCCCGGACTAGCGGGAGGGAGCTCCTACAATGAGCAGTTCTTC. J is TRBJ2-1 and V is TRBV5-1, with TRBD2 matching 15 bases. Germline lookup yields CDR1 SGHRS and CDR2 YFSETQ. V trimming: 1 base; J trimming: 0 bases; junction bases outside the gene matches: 5. There are 19 residues in the CDR3.

The chain uses TRBV27 and TRBJ2-5; no clear D. With the DNA end fitting TRBJ2-7 better, the J assignment may be wrong. Germline CDR1 and CDR2: MNHEY and SMNVEV (reference sequence). CDR3 length: 13 residues. The CDR3 coding sequence is TGTGCCAGCCAGAAGGACCCTAACTACGAGCAGTACTTC. Amino acid sequence: CASQKDPNYEQYF.